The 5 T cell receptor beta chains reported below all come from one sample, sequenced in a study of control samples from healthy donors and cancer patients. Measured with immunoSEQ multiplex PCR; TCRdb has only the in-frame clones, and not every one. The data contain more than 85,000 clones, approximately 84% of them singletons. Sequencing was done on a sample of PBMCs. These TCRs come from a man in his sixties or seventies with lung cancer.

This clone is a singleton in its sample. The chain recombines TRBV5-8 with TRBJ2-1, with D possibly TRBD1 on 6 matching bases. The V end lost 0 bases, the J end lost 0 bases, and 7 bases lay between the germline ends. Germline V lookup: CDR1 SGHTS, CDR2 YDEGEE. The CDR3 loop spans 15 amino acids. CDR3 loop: CASSLVRGSYNEQFF. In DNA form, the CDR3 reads TGTGCCAGCAGCTTGGTCAGGGGCTCCTACAATGAGCAGTTCTTC. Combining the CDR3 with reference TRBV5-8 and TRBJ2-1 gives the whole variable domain EAGVTQSPTHLIKTRGQQATLRCSPISGHTSVYWYQQALGLGLQFLLWYDEGEERNRGNFPPRFSGRQFPNYSSELNVNALELEDSALYLCASSLVRGSYNEQFFGPGTRLTVL.

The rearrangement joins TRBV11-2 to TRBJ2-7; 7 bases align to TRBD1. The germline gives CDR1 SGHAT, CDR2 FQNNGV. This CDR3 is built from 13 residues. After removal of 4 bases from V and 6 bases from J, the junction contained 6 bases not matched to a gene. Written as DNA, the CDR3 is TGTGCCAGCAGCTCGACAGGGATTCGCGAGCAGTACTTC. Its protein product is CASSSTGIREQYF. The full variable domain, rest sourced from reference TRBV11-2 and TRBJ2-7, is EAGVAQSPRYKIIEKRQSVAFWCNPISGHATLYWYQQILGQGPKLLIQFQNNGVVDDSQLPKDRFSAERLKGVDSTLKIQPAKLEDSAVYLCASSSTGIREQYFGPGTRLTVT.

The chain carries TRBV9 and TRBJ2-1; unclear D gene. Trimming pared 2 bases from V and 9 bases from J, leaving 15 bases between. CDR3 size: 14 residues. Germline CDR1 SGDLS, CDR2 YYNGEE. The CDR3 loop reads CASSVRPRVVEQFF. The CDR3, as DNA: TGTGCCAGCAGCGTGCGCCCCCGAGTAGTTGAGCAGTTCTTC. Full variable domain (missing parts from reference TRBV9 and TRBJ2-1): DSGVTQTPKHLITATGQRVTLRCSPRSGDLSVYWYQQSLDQGLQFLIQYYNGEERAKGNILERFSAQQFPDLHSELNLSSLELGDSALYFCASSVRPRVVEQFFGPGTRLTVL.

The CDR3 bases are TGCGCCAGCAGCTTGTTCCCAGATAGCAATCAGCCCCAGCATTTT. It encodes CASSLFPDSNQPQHF. The V and J genes are TRBV5-1 and TRBJ1-5; D not resolved. The CDR3 has 15 amino acids. Looked up from germline, CDR1 is SGHRS and CDR2 is YFSETQ. Between the trimmed V and J ends, which lost 1 base and 0 bases, there was a span of 8 bases.

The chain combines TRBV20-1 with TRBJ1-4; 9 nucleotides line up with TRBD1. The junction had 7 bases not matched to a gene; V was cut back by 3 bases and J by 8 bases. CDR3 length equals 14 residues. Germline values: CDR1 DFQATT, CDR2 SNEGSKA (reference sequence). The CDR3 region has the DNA TGCAGTGCTAGTCCACAGGGGGCCGAGGAAAAACTGTTTTTT. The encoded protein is CSASPQGAEEKLFF.